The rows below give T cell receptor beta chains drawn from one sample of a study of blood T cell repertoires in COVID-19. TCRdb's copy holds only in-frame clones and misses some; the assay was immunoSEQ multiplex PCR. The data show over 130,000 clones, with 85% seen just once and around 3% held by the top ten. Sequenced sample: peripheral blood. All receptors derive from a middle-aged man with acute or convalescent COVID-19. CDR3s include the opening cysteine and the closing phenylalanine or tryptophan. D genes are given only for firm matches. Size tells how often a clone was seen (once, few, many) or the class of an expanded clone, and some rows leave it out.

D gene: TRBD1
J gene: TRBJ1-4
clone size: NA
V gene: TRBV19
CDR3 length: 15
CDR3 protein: CASRITGTGVEKLFF
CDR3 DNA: TGTGCCAGTAGAATCACCGGGACAGGGGTGGAAAAACTGTTTTTT

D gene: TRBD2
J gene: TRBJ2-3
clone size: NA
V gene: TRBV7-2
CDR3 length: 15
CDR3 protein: CASSPSGGAADTQYF
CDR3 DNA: TGTGCCAGCAGCCCTAGCGGGGGGGCCGCAGATACGCAGTATTTT

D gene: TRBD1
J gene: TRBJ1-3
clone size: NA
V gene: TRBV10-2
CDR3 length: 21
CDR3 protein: CASSESIGDRVHSYSGNTIYF
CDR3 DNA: TGCGCCAGCAGTGAGTCGATCGGGGACAGGGTCCATTCTTACTCTGGAAACACCATATATTTT

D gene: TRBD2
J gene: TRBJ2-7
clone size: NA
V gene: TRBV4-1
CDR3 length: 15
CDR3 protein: CASRNSGSSTYEQYF
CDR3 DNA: TGCGCCAGCAGAAATAGCGGGAGCTCTACCTACGAGCAGTACTTC

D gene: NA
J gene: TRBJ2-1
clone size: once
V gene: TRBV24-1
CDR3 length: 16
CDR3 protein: CATSDLGRQGSNEQFF
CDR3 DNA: TGTGCCACCAGTGATTTAGGAAGGCAGGGAAGCAATGAGCAGTTCTTC

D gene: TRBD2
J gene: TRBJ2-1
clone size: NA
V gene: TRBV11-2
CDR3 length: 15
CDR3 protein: CASSFRALRGSEQFF
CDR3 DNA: TGTGCCAGCAGCTTCAGGGCTTTGCGGGGGAGTGAGCAGTTCTTC

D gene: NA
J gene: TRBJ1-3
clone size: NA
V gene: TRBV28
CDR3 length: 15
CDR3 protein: CASSRPTVSGNTIYF
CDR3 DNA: TGTGCCAGCAGCCGCCCGACAGTATCTGGAAACACCATATATTTT

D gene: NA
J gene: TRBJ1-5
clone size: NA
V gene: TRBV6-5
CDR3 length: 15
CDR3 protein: CASSYSVRGNQPQHF
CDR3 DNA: TGTGCCAGCAGTTACTCGGTAAGAGGCAATCAGCCCCAGCATTTT

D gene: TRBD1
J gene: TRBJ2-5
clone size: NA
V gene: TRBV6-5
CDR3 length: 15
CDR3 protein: CASSYSGTGVGTQYF
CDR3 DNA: TGTGCCAGCAGTTACTCGGGGACAGGGGTCGGGACCCAGTACTTC

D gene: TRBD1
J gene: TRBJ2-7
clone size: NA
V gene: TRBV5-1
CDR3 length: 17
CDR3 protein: CASSPGQGARTVSEQYF
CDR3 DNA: TGCGCCAGCAGCCCGGGACAGGGGGCGCGGACGGTGAGCGAGCAGTACTTC

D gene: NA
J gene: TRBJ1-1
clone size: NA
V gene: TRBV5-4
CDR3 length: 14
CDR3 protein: CASSLTGMNTEAFF
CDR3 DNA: TGTGCCAGCAGCTTGACAGGGATGAACACTGAAGCTTTCTTT

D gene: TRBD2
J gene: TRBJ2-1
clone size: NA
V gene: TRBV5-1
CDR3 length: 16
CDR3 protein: CASSLADSGSGYEQFF
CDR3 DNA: TGCGCCAGCAGCTTGGCCGATAGCGGGAGTGGGTATGAGCAGTTCTTC

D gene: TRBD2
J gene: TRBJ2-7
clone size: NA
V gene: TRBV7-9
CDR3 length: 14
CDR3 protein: CASISSGRSYEQYF
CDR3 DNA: TGTGCCAGCATCTCTAGCGGGAGGTCCTACGAGCAGTACTTC

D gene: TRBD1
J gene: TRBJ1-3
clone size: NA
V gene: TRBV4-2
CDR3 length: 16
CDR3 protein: CASSNDRGSSGNTIYF
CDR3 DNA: TGTGCCAGCAGCAACGACAGGGGGAGCTCTGGAAACACCATATATTTT

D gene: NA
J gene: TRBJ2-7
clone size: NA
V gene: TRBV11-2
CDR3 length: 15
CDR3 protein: CASSLGQAISYEQYF
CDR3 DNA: TGTGCCAGCAGCTTAGGACAGGCTATATCCTACGAGCAGTACTTC

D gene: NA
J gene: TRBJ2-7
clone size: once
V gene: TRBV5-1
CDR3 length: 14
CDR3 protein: CASSLGGASYEQYF
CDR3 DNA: TGCGCCAGCAGCTTGGGTGGAGCCTCCTACGAGCAGTACTTC

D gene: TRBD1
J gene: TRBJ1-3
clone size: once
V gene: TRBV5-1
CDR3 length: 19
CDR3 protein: CASSPYRDRSITSGNTIYF
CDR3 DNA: TGCGCCAGCAGCCCCTACCGGGACAGAAGCATAACCTCTGGAAACACCATATATTTT

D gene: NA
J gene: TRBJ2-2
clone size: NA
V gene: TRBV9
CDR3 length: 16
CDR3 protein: CASSDRSRVNTGELFF
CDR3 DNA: TGTGCCAGCAGCGATCGCTCGCGGGTGAACACCGGGGAGCTGTTTTTT

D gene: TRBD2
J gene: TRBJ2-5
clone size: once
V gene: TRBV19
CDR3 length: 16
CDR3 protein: CASSGLAGGVGETQYF
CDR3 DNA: TGTGCCAGTAGCGGACTAGCGGGAGGGGTGGGAGAGACCCAGTACTTC

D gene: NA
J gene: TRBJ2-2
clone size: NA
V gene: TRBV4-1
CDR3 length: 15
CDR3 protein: CASSLPESQGEELFF
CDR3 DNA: TGCGCCAGCAGCCTACCGGAGAGTCAAGGCGAGGAGCTGTTTTTT

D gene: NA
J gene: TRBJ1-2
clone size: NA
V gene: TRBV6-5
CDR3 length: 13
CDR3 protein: CASRAGPNYGYTF
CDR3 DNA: TGTGCCAGCAGGGCAGGGCCTAACTATGGCTACACCTTC

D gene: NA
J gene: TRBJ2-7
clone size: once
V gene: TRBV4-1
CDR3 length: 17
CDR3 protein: CASSRGVTGLDAYEQYF
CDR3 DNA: TGCGCCAGCAGCCGCGGGGTGACAGGGTTAGATGCCTACGAGCAGTACTTC

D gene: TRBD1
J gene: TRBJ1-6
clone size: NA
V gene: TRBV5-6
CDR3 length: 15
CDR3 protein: CASSLLDRAHSPLHF
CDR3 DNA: TGTGCCAGCAGCTTGTTGGACAGGGCCCATTCACCCCTCCACTTT

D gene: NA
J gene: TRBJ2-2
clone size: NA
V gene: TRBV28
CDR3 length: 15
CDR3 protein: CASSSAGDDTGELFF
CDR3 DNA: TGTGCCAGCAGTTCAGCAGGGGACGACACCGGGGAGCTGTTTTTT

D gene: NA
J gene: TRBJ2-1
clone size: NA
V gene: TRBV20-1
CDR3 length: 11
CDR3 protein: CSAEGEGEQFF
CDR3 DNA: TGCAGTGCAGAGGGGGAGGGTGAGCAGTTCTTC

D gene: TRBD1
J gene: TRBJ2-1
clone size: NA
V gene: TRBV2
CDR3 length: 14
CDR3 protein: CASSRDSSYNEQFF
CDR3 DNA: TGTGCCAGCAGTCGGGACAGCTCCTACAATGAGCAGTTCTTC

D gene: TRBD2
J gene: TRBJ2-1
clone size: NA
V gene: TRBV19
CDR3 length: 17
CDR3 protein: CASSKDLAAYTYNEQFF
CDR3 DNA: TGTGCCAGTAGTAAAGACCTAGCGGCTTATACCTACAATGAGCAGTTCTTC

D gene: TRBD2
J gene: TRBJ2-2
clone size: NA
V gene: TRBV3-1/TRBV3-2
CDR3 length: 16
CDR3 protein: CASRPTSGKGNGELFF
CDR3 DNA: TGTGCCAGCAGACCGACTAGCGGCAAAGGGAACGGGGAGCTGTTTTTT

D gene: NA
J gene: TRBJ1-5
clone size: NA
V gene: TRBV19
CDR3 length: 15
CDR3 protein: CASSIRPGGNQPQHF
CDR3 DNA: TGTGCCAGTAGTATCCGCCCCGGGGGCAATCAGCCCCAGCATTTT

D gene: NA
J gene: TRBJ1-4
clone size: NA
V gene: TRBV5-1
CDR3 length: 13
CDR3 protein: CASSLGRAEKLFF
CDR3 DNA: TGCGCCAGCAGCTTGGGCAGGGCTGAAAAACTGTTTTTT

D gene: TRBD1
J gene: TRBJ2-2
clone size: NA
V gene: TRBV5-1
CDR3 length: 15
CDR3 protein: CASSLQGVRDGELFF
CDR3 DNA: TGCGCCAGCAGCTTACAGGGGGTACGTGACGGGGAGCTGTTTTTT